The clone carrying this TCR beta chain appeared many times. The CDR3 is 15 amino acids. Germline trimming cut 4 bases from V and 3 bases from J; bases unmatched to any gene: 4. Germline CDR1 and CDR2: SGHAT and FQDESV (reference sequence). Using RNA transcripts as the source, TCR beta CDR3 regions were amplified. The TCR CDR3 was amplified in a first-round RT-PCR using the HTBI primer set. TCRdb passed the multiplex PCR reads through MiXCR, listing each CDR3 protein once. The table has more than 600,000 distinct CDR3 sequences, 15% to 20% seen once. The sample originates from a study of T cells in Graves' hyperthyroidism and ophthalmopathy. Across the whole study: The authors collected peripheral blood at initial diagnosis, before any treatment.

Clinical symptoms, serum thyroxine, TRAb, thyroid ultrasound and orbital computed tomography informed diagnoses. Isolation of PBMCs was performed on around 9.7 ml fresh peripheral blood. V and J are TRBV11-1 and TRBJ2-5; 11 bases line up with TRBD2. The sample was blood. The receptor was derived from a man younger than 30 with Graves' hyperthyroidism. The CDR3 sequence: CASSSGLAAEETQYF. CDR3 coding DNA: TGTGCCAGCAGCTCGGGACTAGCGGCTGAAGAGACCCAGTACTTC.